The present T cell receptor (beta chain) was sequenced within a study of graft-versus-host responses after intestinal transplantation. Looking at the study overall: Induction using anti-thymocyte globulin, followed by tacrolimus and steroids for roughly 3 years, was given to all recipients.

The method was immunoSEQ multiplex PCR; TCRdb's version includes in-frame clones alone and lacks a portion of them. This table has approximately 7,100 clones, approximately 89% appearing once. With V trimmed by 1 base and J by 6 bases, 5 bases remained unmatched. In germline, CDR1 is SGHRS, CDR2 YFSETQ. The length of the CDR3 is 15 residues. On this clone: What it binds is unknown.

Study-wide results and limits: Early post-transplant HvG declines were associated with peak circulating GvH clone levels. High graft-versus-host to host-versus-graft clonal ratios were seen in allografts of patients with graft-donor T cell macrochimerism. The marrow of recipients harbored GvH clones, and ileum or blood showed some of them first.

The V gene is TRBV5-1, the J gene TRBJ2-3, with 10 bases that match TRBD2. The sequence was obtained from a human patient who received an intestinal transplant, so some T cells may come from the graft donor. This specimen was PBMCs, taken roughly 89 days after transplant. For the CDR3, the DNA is TGCGCCAGCAGCTTGCCTGCAGCGGGGGGGGATACGCAGTATTTT. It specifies CASSLPAAGGDTQYF.